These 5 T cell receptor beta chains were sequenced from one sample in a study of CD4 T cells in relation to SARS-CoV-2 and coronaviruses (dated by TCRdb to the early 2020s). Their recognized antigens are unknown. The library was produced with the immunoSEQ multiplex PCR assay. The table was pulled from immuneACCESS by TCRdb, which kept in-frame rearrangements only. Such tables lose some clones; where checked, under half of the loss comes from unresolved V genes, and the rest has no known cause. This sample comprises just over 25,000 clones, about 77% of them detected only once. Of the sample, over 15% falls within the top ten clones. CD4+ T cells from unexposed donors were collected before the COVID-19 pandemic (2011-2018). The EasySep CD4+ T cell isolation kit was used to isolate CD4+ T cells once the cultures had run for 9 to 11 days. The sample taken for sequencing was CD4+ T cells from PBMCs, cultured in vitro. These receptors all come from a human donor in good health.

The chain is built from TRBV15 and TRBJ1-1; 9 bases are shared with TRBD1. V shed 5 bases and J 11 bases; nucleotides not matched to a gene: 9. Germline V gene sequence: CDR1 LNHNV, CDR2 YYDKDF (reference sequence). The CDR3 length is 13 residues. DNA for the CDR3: TGTGCCACCAGCGCCTACAGGGGGCAGCTTGCTTTCTTT. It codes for CATSAYRGQLAFF.

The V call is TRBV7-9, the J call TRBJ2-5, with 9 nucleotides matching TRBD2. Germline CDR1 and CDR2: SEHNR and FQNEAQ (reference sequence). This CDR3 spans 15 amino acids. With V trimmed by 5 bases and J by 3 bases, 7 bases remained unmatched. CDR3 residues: CASSRRGLAEETQYF. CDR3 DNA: TGTGCCAGCAGCCGAAGGGGACTAGCAGAAGAGACCCAGTACTTC.

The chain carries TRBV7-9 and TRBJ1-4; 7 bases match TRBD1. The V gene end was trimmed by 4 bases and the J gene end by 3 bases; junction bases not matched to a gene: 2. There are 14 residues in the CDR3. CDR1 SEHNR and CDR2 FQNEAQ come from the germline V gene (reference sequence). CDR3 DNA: TGTGCCAGCAGCTACAGGGGTTCTAATGAAAAACTGTTTTTT. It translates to CASSYRGSNEKLFF.

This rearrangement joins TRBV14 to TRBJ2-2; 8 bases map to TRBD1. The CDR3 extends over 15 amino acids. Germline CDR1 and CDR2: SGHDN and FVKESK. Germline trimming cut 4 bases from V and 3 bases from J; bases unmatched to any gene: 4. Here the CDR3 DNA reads TGTGCCAGCAGCCCCGGGACAGGCGACACCGGGGAGCTGTTTTTT. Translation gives CASSPGTGDTGELFF.

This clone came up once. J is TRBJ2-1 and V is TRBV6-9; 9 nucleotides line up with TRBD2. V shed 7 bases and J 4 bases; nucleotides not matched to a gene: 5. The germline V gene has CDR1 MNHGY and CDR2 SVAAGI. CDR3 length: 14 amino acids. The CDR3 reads CASTSGKEYNEQFF. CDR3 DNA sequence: TGTGCCAGCACTAGCGGGAAGGAGTACAATGAGCAGTTCTTC.